The 2 T cell receptor beta chains presented below share a single source sample, sequenced in a study of neoadjuvant anti-PD-1 for oral cavity cancer. Profiling relied on immunoSEQ multiplex PCR, and the TCRdb table lists in-frame clones only, not all of them. The sample records under 20,000 clones, 72% being singletons. The sequenced sample was PBMCs, obtained before nivolumab (anti-PD-1) treatment. These receptors were taken from a person aged 40 to 85 with oral cavity squamous cell carcinoma.

This clone has just one count. The CDR3 nucleotides read TGTGCCAGCTCCGTAGGGGGGATTAACTATGGCTACACCTTC. Its translation: CASSVGGINYGYTF. The V gene is TRBV14, the J gene TRBJ1-2; a weak D match, TRBD1 (6 bases). This CDR3 comprises 14 residues. Trimming took 8 bases from V and 1 from J, leaving 14 bases between them. The germline CDR1 and CDR2 sequences are SGHDN and FVKESK.

This clone showed up just a few times. V and J are TRBV27 and TRBJ1-2, with no clear D. Trimming took 0 bases from V and 8 from J, leaving 16 bases between them. Germline loops: CDR1 MNHEY, CDR2 SMNVEV (reference sequence). The length of the CDR3 is 15 residues. The CDR3, as DNA: TGTGCCAGCAGTTTATCGAACACCATGACGAGGGGCTACACCTTC. Amino acid sequence: CASSLSNTMTRGYTF.